This T cell receptor (beta chain) comes out of a study of cytomegalovirus exposure and HLA in healthy donors. Nominally healthy donors provided the samples, though records likely missed some immune exposures. Points from the study as a whole: In a later analysis, across HLA loci, associated TCR counts were highest for DRB1, lowest for HLA-C.

With 60 Vbeta and 13 Jbeta primers, the PCR was carried out. Here immunoSEQ multiplex PCR was the method, and the copy in TCRdb shows in-frame clones only, minus some. The table shows roughly 150,000 clones, with 68% occurring only once. The CDR3 is made up of 15 amino acids. V shed 6 bases, J shed 0 bases, and the junction held 7 bases outside the gene matches. CDR1 and CDR2 from the germline V gene are MDHEN and SYDVKM. On this clone itself: The antigen is unknown.

Material: PBMCs. The chain uses TRBV28 and TRBJ2-7; 8 positions match TRBD2. The TCR was taken from a man aged 55 to 69 in good health and CMV-seronegative. DNA for the CDR3: TGTGCCAGCAGGAGCGGGGGAGGCCTCTCCTACGAGCAGTACTTC. This encodes CASRSGGGLSYEQYF.